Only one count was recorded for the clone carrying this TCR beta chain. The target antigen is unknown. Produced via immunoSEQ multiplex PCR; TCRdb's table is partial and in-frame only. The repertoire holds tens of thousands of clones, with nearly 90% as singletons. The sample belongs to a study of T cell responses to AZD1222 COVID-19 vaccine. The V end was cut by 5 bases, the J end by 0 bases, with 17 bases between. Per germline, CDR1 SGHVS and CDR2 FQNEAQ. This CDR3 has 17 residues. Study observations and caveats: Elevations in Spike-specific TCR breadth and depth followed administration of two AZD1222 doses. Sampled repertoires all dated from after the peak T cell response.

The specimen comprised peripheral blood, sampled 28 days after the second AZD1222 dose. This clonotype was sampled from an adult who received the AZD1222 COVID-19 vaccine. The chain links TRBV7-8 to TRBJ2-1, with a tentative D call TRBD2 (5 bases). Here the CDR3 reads CASSLSVVASSYNEQFF. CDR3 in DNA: TGTGCCAGCAGCCTGTCCGTGGTAGCGAGCTCCTACAATGAGCAGTTCTTC.